This TCR beta chain was captured in a study of technical replicates of blood from several donors. This table comes from immunoSEQ multiplex PCR, and its TCRdb copy is limited to in-frame clones, with some not included. The data show around 75,000 clones, 85% to 95% seen once. CDR3 length equals 17 residues. With V trimmed by 2 bases and J by 5 bases, 12 bases remained unmatched. Germline CDR1 is SGHDT and CDR2 is YYEEEE. The specimen sequenced was T cells isolated from PBMCs. J is TRBJ2-2 and V is TRBV5-6, with 7 nucleotides matching TRBD1. The receptor was isolated from a human donor in good health. The CDR3 region has the DNA TGTGCCAGCAGCTTCTTAGTTCCGACAGGGTTTACCGGGGAGCTGTTTTTT. Translating gives CASSFLVPTGFTGELFF.